The 23 T cell receptor beta chains below all came from one sample that was sequenced in a study of CD8+ T cells in alopecia areata. Once RNA had been extracted, it was reverse transcribed into cDNA to act as the sequencing template. Clones were read by immunoSEQ multiplex PCR, and TCRdb kept only the in-frame ones, dropping some. Among roughly 150,000 clones, around 55% were seen once, and the ten largest hold approximately 19%. Sample: CD8+ T cells sorted from blood, taken at week 0. Receptors originate from a human donor with alopecia areata.

This clone was seen a few times. The gene calls are TRBV7-6 and TRBJ2-1; 7 bases are a match to TRBD1. The germline CDR1 and CDR2 sequences are SGHVS and FNYEAQ. Unmatched junction bases numbered 9, after V lost 5 bases and J lost 5 bases. CDR3 length: 15 amino acids. The CDR3 DNA follows: TGTGCCAGCAGCGCCCGGGACAGCCAAGACAATGAGCAGTTCTTC. It encodes CASSARDSQDNEQFF.

The chain carries TRBV7-2 and TRBJ1-2; no definite D call. The V and J ends lost 1 base and 11 bases respectively, with 11 bases between them. Per the germline V gene, CDR1 is SGHTA and CDR2 is FQGNSA. This CDR3 has 12 amino acids. In nucleotides, the CDR3 is TGTGCCAGCAGCTTAGGAATAAAGGAATACACCTTC. It is translated as CASSLGIKEYTF.

The chain has TRBV29-1 and TRBJ1-1; D may be TRBD1 (5 bases). Per germline, CDR1 SQVTM and CDR2 ANQGSEA. This CDR3 is built from 16 residues. Between the trimmed V and J ends, which lost 4 bases and 5 bases, there was a span of 23 bases. The DNA for the CDR3 is TGCAGCGTTGGGCTTGAACTCGGGACTCCGAGTACTGAAGCTTTCTTT. It specifies CSVGLELGTPSTEAFF.

The chain has TRBV30 and TRBJ2-7, with 9 bases aligning to TRBD1. The length of the CDR3 is 13 residues. The trim removed 5 bases at V and 4 bases at J, leaving 6 bases unmatched. Per the germline V gene, CDR1 is GTSNPN and CDR2 is SVGIG (reference sequence). The DNA of the CDR3 is TGTGCCTGGGGGACAGGGCCAATATACGAGCAGTACTTC. Translated: CAWGTGPIYEQYF.

The chain combines TRBV9 with TRBJ2-5; 10 bases are a match to TRBD2. This CDR3 has 15 residues. Trimming removed 6 bases from V and 1 base from J; junction bases left unmatched: 6. CDR1 SGDLS and CDR2 YYNGEE come from the germline V gene. The CDR3 sequence is CASTKAGGRQETQYF. DNA for the CDR3: TGTGCCAGCACTAAAGCGGGGGGGCGCCAAGAGACCCAGTACTTC.

The rearrangement joins TRBV29-1 to TRBJ2-5; D unresolved. The V gene's germline CDR1 is SQVTM and CDR2 ANQGSEA. CDR3 length equals 13 residues. V gave up 1 base and J gave up 2 bases, with 8 bases separating them. CDR3 nucleotide sequence: TGCAGCGTTGAAGCTGTCGGACAAGAGACCCAGTACTTC. The encoded protein is CSVEAVGQETQYF.

This clone was picked up one time. The rearrangement uses TRBV15 and TRBJ2-5; 11 bases match TRBD1. The CDR3 spans 14 residues. The junction had 7 bases not matched to a gene; V was cut back by 9 bases and J by 4 bases. From germline, CDR1 is LNHNV and CDR2 YYDKDF (reference sequence). The chain's CDR3 is CATEDRGRGETQYF. In DNA, the CDR3 is TGTGCCACGGAGGACAGGGGGCGCGGAGAGACCCAGTACTTC.

This clone was recorded a few times. The chain uses TRBV11-2 and TRBJ2-7, with a possible D match to TRBD2 (7 bases). The germline V and J ends were trimmed by 7 bases and 7 bases, with 14 bases remaining between them. Germline V CDR1 and CDR2: SGHAT, FQNNGV. The CDR3 is 12 amino acids. The DNA for the CDR3 is TGTGCCAGCACCCTACAGGGAGGGGAGCAGTACTTC. This translates into CASTLQGGEQYF.

The chain uses TRBV9 and TRBJ2-2; maybe TRBD1 (6 bases). The CDR3 totals 14 residues. V lost 3 bases and J lost 4, with 10 bases in between. Germline V gene sequence: CDR1 SGDLS, CDR2 YYNGEE. CDR3 sequence: CASSAGQSTGELFF. CDR3 nucleotides: TGTGCCAGCAGCGCAGGACAGAGCACCGGGGAGCTGTTTTTT.

The chain employs TRBV6-1 and TRBJ2-1; tentatively, D is TRBD1 or TRBD2 (5 bases each). This CDR3 has 16 amino acids. The germline CDR1 and CDR2 sequences are MNHNS and SASEGT. Between the trimmed V and J ends, which lost 2 bases and 12 bases, there was a span of 23 bases. The CDR3 bases are TGTGCCAGCAGTGAATTCCTAACCTCCGGGACCCACGGGCAGTTCTTC. As protein: CASSEFLTSGTHGQFF.

The chain employs TRBV29-1 and TRBJ2-7; tentatively, D is TRBD1 (5 bases). The CDR3 is made up of 13 amino acids. The germline gives CDR1 SQVTM, CDR2 ANQGSEA. V lost 6 bases and J 3 bases, leaving 15 bases between the germline ends. Here the CDR3 reads CSVKSLDNYEQYF. DNA for the CDR3: TGCAGCGTGAAATCTTTGGACAACTACGAGCAGTACTTC.

This clone was observed a few times. The chain recombines TRBV2 with TRBJ1-4; D remains unclear. Germline assignment: CDR1 SNHLY and CDR2 FYNNEI. The length of the CDR3 is 13 residues. The V gene lost 0 bases and the J gene lost 5 bases, with 4 bases spanning the gap. The CDR3 loop is CASSEAENEKLFF. CDR3 DNA: TGTGCCAGCAGTGAAGCTGAGAATGAAAAACTGTTTTTT.

The DNA for the CDR3 is TGTGCCAGCAGTTCCTCCGGGACTAGTAGGAATGAGCAGTTCTTC. Residues: CASSSSGTSRNEQFF. The rearrangement uses TRBV27 and TRBJ2-1, with 8 positions matching TRBD2. The V gene end was trimmed by 4 bases and the J gene end by 7 bases; junction bases not matched to a gene: 9. The CDR3 runs 15 residues. From germline, CDR1 is MNHEY and CDR2 SMNVEV (reference sequence).

V and J are TRBV30 and TRBJ1-2; D possibly corresponds to TRBD1 (6 bases). The CDR3 is made up of 14 amino acids. Germline values: CDR1 GTSNPN, CDR2 SVGIG (reference sequence). V dropped 3 bases and J dropped 6 bases, with 17 bases sitting between them. CDR3 loop: CAWSEGVTRDGYTF. CDR3 sequence (DNA): TGTGCCTGGAGCGAGGGGGTAACCCGGGATGGCTACACCTTC. The complete variable domain, with remaining parts taken from reference TRBV30 and TRBJ1-2, reads SQTIHQWPATLVQPVGSPLSLECTVEGTSNPNLYWYRQAAGRGLQLLFYSVGIGQISSEVPQNLSASRPQDRQFILSSKKLLLSDSGFYLCAWSEGVTRDGYTFGSGTRLTVV.

The chain uses TRBV30 and TRBJ1-5; D is unresolved. Germline CDR1 reads GTSNPN; CDR2 reads SVGIG (reference sequence). V was clipped by 0 bases and J by 5 bases, with 11 bases between them. The length of the CDR3 is 14 residues. CDR3 residues: CAWSVGALDQPQHF. Written as DNA, the CDR3 is TGTGCCTGGAGTGTTGGAGCATTGGATCAGCCCCAGCATTTT.

This rearrangement joins TRBV30 to TRBJ1-3, with a tentative D call TRBD1 (5 bases). The V end was cut by 4 bases, the J end by 2 bases, with 9 bases between. The CDR3 consists of 13 residues. CDR1 and CDR2 from the germline V gene are GTSNPN and SVGIG (reference sequence). DNA for the CDR3: TGTGCCTGGAACTCAGGGACTGGAAACACCATATATTTT. Translated, it gives CAWNSGTGNTIYF.

J is TRBJ2-1 and V is TRBV4-1; D gene unclear. V was shortened by 1 base and J by 4 bases, with 5 bases between the two germline ends. Germline CDR1 and CDR2: MGHRA and YSYEKL. This CDR3 is 13 amino acids long. CDR3 DNA sequence: TGCGCCAGCAGCCAAGGGGGATACAATGAGCAGTTCTTC. This translates into CASSQGGYNEQFF.

This clone has a handful of counts. The chain has TRBV10-3 and TRBJ2-2, with unresolved D. Germline CDR1 is ENHRY and CDR2 is SYGVKD. The V end was cut by 2 bases, the J end by 4 bases, with 2 bases between. CDR3 length: 12 residues. The CDR3 nucleotides read TGTGCCATCAGTGAGCGCACCGGGGAGCTGTTTTTT. It is translated as CAISERTGELFF.

The sample holds a few counts of this clone. Other DNA sequences from this sample encode an identical CDR3 as well. The rearrangement links TRBV30 to TRBJ2-2, with D hard to call. Germline V gene lookup returns CDR1 GTSNPN and CDR2 SVGIG (reference sequence). Between the trimmed V and J ends, which lost 2 bases and 6 bases, there was a span of 4 bases. CDR3 length: 11 residues. As DNA, the CDR3 is TGTGCCTGGAGTTTGTCCGGGGAGCTGTTTTTT. Translated, it gives CAWSLSGELFF. The full variable domain, in which reference TRBV30 and TRBJ2-2 provide the parts outside the CDR3, is SQTIHQWPATLVQPVGSPLSLECTVEGTSNPNLYWYRQAAGRGLQLLFYSVGIGQISSEVPQNLSASRPQDRQFILSSKKLLLSDSGFYLCAWSLSGELFFGEGSRLTVL.

This clone was seen once. This chain uses TRBV30 with TRBJ1-1; D is unclear. Germline V gene data show CDR1 as GTSNPN and CDR2 as SVGIG (reference sequence). V shed 2 bases and J shed 0 bases, with 4 bases lying between them. There are 12 residues in the CDR3. CDR3 nucleotides: TGTGCCTGGAGTTTGGTGAACACTGAAGCTTTCTTT. It codes for CAWSLVNTEAFF.

DNA for the CDR3: TGCAGCGTTGACGAGGGTTTGGGCGCTTTCTTT. Protein: CSVDEGLGAFF. The rearrangement links TRBV29-1 to TRBJ1-1; D uncertain. Germline values: CDR1 SQVTM, CDR2 ANQGSEA. This CDR3 has 11 residues. The V and J ends lost 3 bases and 11 bases respectively, with 13 bases between them.

The chain employs TRBV10-2 and TRBJ2-2; 7 nucleotides agree with TRBD1. Germline-derived CDR1 and CDR2 are WSHSY and SAAADI. The V segment lost 5 bases and the J segment 4 bases; nucleotides outside the gene matches: 1. The CDR3 sequence is 13 residues long. The CDR3 loop is CASSSGGTGELFF. The CDR3 coding sequence is TGCGCCAGCAGTTCAGGGGGCACCGGGGAGCTGTTTTTT.

V gene TRBV5-6 combines with J gene TRBJ2-6; no clear D. Germline CDR1 reads SGHDT; CDR2 reads YYEEEE. Trimming shortened V by 0 bases and J by 0 bases, and 4 bases separated the two germline ends. The CDR3 has 15 residues. CDR3 sequence (DNA): TGTGCCAGCAGCTTGGTGGGCTCTGGGGCCAACGTCCTGACTTTC. Its protein is CASSLVGSGANVLTF.